The 13 T cell receptor beta chains below all came from one sample that was sequenced in a study of beta chain features in type 1 diabetes. As every portion of the isolated RNA was reverse transcribed, the sequencing read expressed TCRB transcripts. Clones were sequenced by immunoSEQ multiplex PCR, and TCRdb holds only the in-frame ones, with some missing. The sample holds 300,000 to 450,000 clones, about 12% seen once. Sequencing used naive CD4+ T cells from blood. These receptors originate from a man between 18 and 29 years old in good health.

The table lists this clone with a few counts. The rearrangement links TRBV5-4 to TRBJ1-3; 10 bases are a match to TRBD1. Trimming removed 5 bases from V and 6 bases from J; junction bases left unmatched: 5. Germline lookup yields CDR1 SGHNT and CDR2 YYREEE (reference sequence). The CDR3 runs 14 residues. The CDR3: CASSLTGGVNTIYF. CDR3 sequence (DNA): TGTGCCAGCAGTCTGACAGGGGGCGTAAACACCATATATTTT.

This clone was seen just once. CDR3 in amino acids: CASSQATRGRAFF. The CDR3 DNA reads as TGTGCCAGCAGTCAGGCGACACGGGGGAGAGCTTTCTTT. The gene calls are TRBV27 and TRBJ1-1, with D tentatively TRBD1 (5 bases). Per the germline V gene, CDR1 is MNHEY and CDR2 is SMNVEV (reference sequence). V was cut by 5 bases and J by 10 bases, with 17 bases left in between. The length of the CDR3 is 13 residues.

The J gene is TRBJ2-3, the V gene TRBV9; TRBD1 matches at 7 bases. The V segment lost 3 bases and the J segment 6 bases; nucleotides outside the gene matches: 4. Germline loops: CDR1 SGDLS, CDR2 YYNGEE. The CDR3 has 13 amino acids. The CDR3 DNA sequence: TGTGCCAGCAGCGGACAGGGAATGGATACGCAGTATTTT. Translation: CASSGQGMDTQYF.

This clone was observed a few times. The same CDR3 is also encoded by other DNA sequences in this sample. The V gene is TRBV7-2, the J gene TRBJ2-3; 8 bases align to TRBD2. The CDR3 runs to 15 residues. Germline V gives CDR1 SGHTA, CDR2 FQGNSA. V shed 2 bases, J shed 2 bases, and the junction held 3 bases outside the gene matches. The CDR3 reads CASSLSGGYTDTQYF. The DNA of the CDR3 is TGTGCCAGCAGCTTAAGCGGGGGCTACACAGATACGCAGTATTTT.

This clone was counted between two and nine times. The CDR3 coding sequence is TGTGCCTGGAGTGCCGAAGTCACCTACTCTGGAAACACCATATATTTT. This gives the protein CAWSAEVTYSGNTIYF. The J gene is TRBJ1-3, the V gene TRBV30; D is uncertain. V dropped 1 base and J dropped 0 bases, with 13 bases sitting between them. The CDR3 loop spans 16 amino acids. Germline V gene sequence: CDR1 GTSNPN, CDR2 SVGIG (reference sequence).

The V and J genes are TRBV29-1 and TRBJ1-2, with unresolved D. Deletions cut 5 bases from V and 1 base from J, with 14 bases between. The CDR3 consists of 14 residues. Germline V gives CDR1 SQVTM, CDR2 ANQGSEA. The CDR3 reads CSVSGGVDNYGYTF. Written as DNA, the CDR3 is TGCAGCGTTTCAGGAGGCGTCGATAACTATGGCTACACCTTC.

This clone came up a few times. The chain employs TRBV4-2 and TRBJ1-5; a possible D gene is TRBD1 (5 bases). This CDR3 spans 17 amino acids. The germline V and J ends were trimmed by 0 bases and 1 base, with 13 bases remaining between them. Germline lookup yields CDR1 LGHNA and CDR2 YNFKEQ. The CDR3 region has the DNA TGTGCCAGCAGCCAAGAGACGGCAGGGTCGAGCAATCAGCCCCAGCATTTT. Encoded protein: CASSQETAGSSNQPQHF.

This rearrangement joins TRBV4-2 to TRBJ1-5; a weak D match, TRBD1 (6 bases). V was clipped by 0 bases and J by 2 bases, with 17 bases between them. Germline lookup yields CDR1 LGHNA and CDR2 YNFKEQ. The CDR3 has 18 residues. The CDR3 loop is CASSQDTHRQEGNQPQHF. CDR3 DNA sequence: TGTGCCAGCAGCCAAGATACGCACAGACAGGAGGGCAATCAGCCCCAGCATTTT.

This clone turned up a few times. The J gene is TRBJ2-5, the V gene TRBV19, with D perhaps matching TRBD2 (5 bases). Trimming stripped 1 base from V and 5 bases from J, with 11 bases between. This CDR3 is built from 14 residues. Germline V gene data show CDR1 as LNHDA and CDR2 as SQIVND (reference sequence). CDR3 region: CASSIGGLKETQYF. The CDR3 bases are TGTGCCAGTAGTATAGGAGGGCTCAAGGAGACCCAGTACTTC.

This clone showed up just a few times. Other DNA sequences within the sample encode an identical CDR3. The J gene is TRBJ2-5, the V gene TRBV28; D is perhaps TRBD1 (5 bases). The CDR3 loop spans 13 amino acids. Germline CDR1 and CDR2: MDHEN and SYDVKM. The V and J ends lost 3 bases and 3 bases respectively, with 8 bases between them. The CDR3 reads CASSLGREETQYF. The CDR3 DNA reads TGTGCCAGCAGTTTGGGCAGGGAAGAGACCCAGTACTTC.

This clone turned up a few times. This rearrangement joins TRBV9 to TRBJ2-7; D call uncertain. The CDR3 loop spans 14 amino acids. From germline, CDR1 is SGDLS and CDR2 YYNGEE. Between the trimmed V and J ends, which lost 0 bases and 0 bases, there was a span of 7 bases. CDR3 coding DNA: TGTGCCAGCAGCGTAGCTGTGTTCTCCTACGAGCAGTACTTC. Translation: CASSVAVFSYEQYF.

In this sample, this clone turned up a few times. The CDR3 nucleotides are TGCGCCAGCAGCCAAGTAGGGACAGTCTCCTACAATGAGCAGTTCTTC. This gives the protein CASSQVGTVSYNEQFF. The chain links TRBV4-1 to TRBJ2-1; 7 bases match TRBD1. The V gene end was trimmed by 1 base and the J gene end by 0 bases; junction bases not matched to a gene: 3. This CDR3 has 16 amino acids. Germline V lookup: CDR1 MGHRA, CDR2 YSYEKL.

Only a few counts were recorded for this clone. The chain combines TRBV18 with TRBJ1-1, with a tentative D call TRBD1 (5 bases). V lost 0 bases, J lost 6 bases, and 11 bases lay in between. The CDR3 runs to 14 residues. Germline CDR1 reads KGHSH; CDR2 reads LQKENI. The CDR3 DNA follows: TGTGCCAGCTCACCACCGGGGGGTTACTCTGAAGCTTTCTTT. Encoded protein: CASSPPGGYSEAFF. Drawing the rest from reference TRBV18 and TRBJ1-1, the complete variable domain is NAGVMQNPRHLVRRRGQEARLRCSPMKGHSHVYWYRQLPEEGLKFMVYLQKENIIDESGMPKERFSAEFPKEGPSILRIQQVVRGDSAAYFCASSPPGGYSEAFFGQGTRLTVV.